The clone carrying this T cell receptor (beta chain) was seen a few times. No antigen is known for it. The record originates from a study of response to subunit inactivated influenza vaccine. Notes on the study in general: Each seasonal flu vaccination may recruit only limited new T cells, authors suggested.

Via MiXCR, TCRdb re-called the RT-PCR reads, giving one row per CDR3 protein. The sample holds around 530,000 distinct CDR3 sequences; 16% are singletons and the top ten take less than 4%. Per the germline V gene, CDR1 is DFQATT and CDR2 is SNEGSKA (reference sequence). The CDR3 is made up of 14 amino acids. V was trimmed by 2 bases and J by 3 bases, leaving 13 bases between them. Sequences were derived from CD4+ T cells sorted from PBMCs, sampled around 25 months after vaccination. This clonotype was sampled from a man aged 45 to 70 who received an inactivated influenza vaccine. The V gene is TRBV20-1, the J gene TRBJ2-5; D might be TRBD2 (5 bases). CDR3 sequence reads: CSARMRAVKETQYF. The CDR3, as DNA: TGCAGTGCTAGAATGCGGGCGGTAAAAGAGACCCAGTACTTC.